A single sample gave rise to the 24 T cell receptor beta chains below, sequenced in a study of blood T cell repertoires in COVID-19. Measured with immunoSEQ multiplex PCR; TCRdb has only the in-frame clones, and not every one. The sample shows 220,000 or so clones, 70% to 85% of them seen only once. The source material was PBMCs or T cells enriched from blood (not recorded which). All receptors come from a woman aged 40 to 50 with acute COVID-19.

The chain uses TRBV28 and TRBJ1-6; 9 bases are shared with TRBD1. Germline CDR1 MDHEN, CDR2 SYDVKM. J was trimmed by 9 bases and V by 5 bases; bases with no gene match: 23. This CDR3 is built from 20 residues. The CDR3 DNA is TGTGCCAGCAGTGGGCTCCGGGACAGGGCCGATTATTGGTCTCGTTCACCCCTCCACTTT. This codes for CASSGLRDRADYWSRSPLHF. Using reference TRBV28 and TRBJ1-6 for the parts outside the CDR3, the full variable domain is DVKVTQSSRYLVKRTGEKVFLECVQDMDHENMFWYRQDPGLGLRLIYFSYDVKMKEKGDIPEGYSVSREKKERFSLILESASTNQTSMYLCASSGLRDRADYWSRSPLHFGNGTRLTVT.

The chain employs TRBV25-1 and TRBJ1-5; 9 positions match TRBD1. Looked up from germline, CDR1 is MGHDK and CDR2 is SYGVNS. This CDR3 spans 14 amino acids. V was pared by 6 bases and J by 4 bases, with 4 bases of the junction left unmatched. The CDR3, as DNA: TGTGCCAGCAGAGGACAGGGGCAAAATCAGCCCCAGCATTTT. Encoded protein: CASRGQGQNQPQHF.

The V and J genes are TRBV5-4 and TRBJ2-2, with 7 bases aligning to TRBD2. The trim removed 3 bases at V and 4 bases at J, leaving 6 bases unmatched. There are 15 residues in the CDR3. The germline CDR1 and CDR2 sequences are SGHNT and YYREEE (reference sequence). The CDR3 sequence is CASSWAGTTTGELFF. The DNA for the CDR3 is TGTGCCAGCAGCTGGGCCGGGACTACCACCGGGGAGCTGTTTTTT.

The DNA of the CDR3 is TGTGCCTGGAGTAGACAGTGGCCCTACGAGCAGTACTTC. Translating it yields CAWSRQWPYEQYF. The chain joins TRBV30 to TRBJ2-7, with a weak D call TRBD1 (5 bases). CDR3 length: 13 residues. The V end lost 2 bases, the J end lost 2 bases, and 10 bases lay between the germline ends. Germline-derived CDR1 and CDR2 are GTSNPN and SVGIG (reference sequence).

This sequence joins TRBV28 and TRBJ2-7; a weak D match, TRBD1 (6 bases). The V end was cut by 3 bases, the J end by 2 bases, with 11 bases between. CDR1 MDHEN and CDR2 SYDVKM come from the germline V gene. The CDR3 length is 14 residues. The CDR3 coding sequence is TGTGCCAGCAGTTTCCTACAGGGCACCTACGAGCAGTACTTC. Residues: CASSFLQGTYEQYF.

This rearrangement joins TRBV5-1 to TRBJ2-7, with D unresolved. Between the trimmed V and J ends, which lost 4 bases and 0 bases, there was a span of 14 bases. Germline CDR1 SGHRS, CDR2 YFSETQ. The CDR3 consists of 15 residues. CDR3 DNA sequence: TGCGCCAGCAGCCCCTACTCCCGGAGCTCCTACGAGCAGTACTTC. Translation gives CASSPYSRSSYEQYF.

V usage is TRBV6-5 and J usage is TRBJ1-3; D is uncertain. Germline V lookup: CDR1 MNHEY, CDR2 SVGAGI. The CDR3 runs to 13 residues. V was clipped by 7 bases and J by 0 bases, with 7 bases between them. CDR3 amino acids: CASKGVSGNTIYF. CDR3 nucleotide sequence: TGTGCCAGCAAAGGAGTCTCTGGAAACACCATATATTTT.

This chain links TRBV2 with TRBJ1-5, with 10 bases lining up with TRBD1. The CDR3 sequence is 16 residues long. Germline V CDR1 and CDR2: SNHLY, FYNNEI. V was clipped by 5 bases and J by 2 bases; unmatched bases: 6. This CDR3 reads CASSYRQGAGNQPQHF. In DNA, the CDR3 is TGTGCCAGCAGTTACCGACAGGGGGCAGGCAATCAGCCCCAGCATTTT.

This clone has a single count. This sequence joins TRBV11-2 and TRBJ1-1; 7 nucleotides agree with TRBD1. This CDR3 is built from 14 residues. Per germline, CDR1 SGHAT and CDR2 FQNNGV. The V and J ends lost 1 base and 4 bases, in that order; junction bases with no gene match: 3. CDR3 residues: CASSLGQGVTEAFF. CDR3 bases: TGTGCCAGCAGCTTAGGACAGGGAGTCACTGAAGCTTTCTTT.

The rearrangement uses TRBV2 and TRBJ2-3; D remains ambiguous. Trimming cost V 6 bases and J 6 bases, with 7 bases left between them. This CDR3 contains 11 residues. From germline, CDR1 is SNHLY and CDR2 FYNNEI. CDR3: CASRAKDTQYF. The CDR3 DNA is TGTGCCAGCAGAGCGAAGGATACGCAGTATTTT. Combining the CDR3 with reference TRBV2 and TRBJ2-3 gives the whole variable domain EPEVTQTPSHQVTQMGQEVILRCVPISNHLYFYWYRQILGQKVEFLVSFYNNEISEKSEIFDDQFSVERPDGSNFTLKIRSTKLEDSAMYFCASRAKDTQYFGPGTRLTVL.

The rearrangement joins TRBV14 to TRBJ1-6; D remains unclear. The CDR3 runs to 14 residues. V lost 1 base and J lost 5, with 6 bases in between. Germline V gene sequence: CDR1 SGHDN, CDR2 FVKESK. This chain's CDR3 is CASSQGAHNSPLHF. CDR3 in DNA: TGTGCCAGCAGCCAAGGGGCCCATAATTCACCCCTCCACTTT.

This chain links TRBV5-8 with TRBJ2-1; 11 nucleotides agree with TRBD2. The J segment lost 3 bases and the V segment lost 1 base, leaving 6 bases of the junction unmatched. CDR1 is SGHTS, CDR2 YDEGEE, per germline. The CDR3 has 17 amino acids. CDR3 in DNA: TGTGCCAGCAGCTTGCTCAGGGGACTAGCGGACTACAATGAGCAGTTCTTC. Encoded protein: CASSLLRGLADYNEQFF.

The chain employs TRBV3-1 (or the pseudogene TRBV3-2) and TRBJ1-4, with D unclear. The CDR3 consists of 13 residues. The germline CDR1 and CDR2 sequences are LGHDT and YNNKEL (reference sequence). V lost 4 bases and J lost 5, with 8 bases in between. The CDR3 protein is CASSRGRNEKLFF. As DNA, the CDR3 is TGTGCCAGCAGCCGCGGGCGGAATGAAAAACTGTTTTTT.

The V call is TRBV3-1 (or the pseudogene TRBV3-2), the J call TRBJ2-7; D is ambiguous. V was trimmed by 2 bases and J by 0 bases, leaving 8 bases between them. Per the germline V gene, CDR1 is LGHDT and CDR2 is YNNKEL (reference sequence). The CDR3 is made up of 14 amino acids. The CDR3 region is CASSQSYYSYEQYF. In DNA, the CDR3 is TGTGCCAGCAGCCAAAGTTACTACTCCTACGAGCAGTACTTC.

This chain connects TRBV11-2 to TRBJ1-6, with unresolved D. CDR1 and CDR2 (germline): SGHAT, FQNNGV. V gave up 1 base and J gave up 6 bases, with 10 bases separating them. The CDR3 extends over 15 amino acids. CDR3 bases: TGTGCCAGCAGCTTAGGCGCAGGCCCTAATTCACCCCTCCACTTT. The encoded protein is CASSLGAGPNSPLHF.

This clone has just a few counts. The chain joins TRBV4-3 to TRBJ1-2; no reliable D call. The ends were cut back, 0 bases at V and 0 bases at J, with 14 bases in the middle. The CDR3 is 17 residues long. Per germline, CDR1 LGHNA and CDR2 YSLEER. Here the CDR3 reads CASSQEGRSLANYGYTF. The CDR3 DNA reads TGCGCCAGCAGCCAAGAAGGGAGGTCCTTAGCTAACTATGGCTACACCTTC.

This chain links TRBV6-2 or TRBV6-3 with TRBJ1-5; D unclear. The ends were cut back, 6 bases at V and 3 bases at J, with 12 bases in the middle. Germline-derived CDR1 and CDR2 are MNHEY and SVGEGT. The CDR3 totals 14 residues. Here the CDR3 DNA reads TGTGCCAGCAGCCGCGCGCCCCACAATCAGCCCCAGCATTTT. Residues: CASSRAPHNQPQHF.

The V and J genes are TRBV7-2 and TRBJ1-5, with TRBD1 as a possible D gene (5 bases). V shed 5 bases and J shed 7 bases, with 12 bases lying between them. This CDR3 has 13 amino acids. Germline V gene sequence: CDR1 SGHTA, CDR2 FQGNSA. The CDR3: CASSGGGRQPQHF. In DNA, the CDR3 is TGTGCCAGCAGCGGGGGAGGCAGACAGCCCCAGCATTTT.

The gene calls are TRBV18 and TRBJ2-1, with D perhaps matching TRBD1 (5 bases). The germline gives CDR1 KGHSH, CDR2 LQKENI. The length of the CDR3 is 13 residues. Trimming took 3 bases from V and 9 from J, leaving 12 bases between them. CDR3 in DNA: TGTGCCAGCTCACCGGGGCTAGATGGTGAGCAGTTCTTC. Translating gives CASSPGLDGEQFF.

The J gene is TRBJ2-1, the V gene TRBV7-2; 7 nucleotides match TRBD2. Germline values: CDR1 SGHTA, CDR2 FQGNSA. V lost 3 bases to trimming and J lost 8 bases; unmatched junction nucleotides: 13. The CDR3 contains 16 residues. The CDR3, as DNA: TGTGCCAGCAGCTTCCCCTGGCGGGGGACTTTGGATGAGCAGTTCTTC. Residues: CASSFPWRGTLDEQFF.

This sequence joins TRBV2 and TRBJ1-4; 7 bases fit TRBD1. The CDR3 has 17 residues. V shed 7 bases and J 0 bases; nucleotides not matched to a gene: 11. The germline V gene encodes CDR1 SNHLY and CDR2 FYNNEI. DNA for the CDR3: TGTGCCAGCACATCCCGGGACAGAACTGCAACTAATGAAAAACTGTTTTTT. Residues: CASTSRDRTATNEKLFF.

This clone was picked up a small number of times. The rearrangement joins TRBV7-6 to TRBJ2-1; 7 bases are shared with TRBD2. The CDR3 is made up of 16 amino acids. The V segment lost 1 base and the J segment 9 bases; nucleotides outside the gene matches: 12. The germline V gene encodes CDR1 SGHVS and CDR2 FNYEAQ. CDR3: CASSLVNAGVHGEQFF. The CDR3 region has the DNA TGTGCCAGCAGCTTAGTGAATGCGGGGGTCCATGGTGAGCAGTTCTTC.

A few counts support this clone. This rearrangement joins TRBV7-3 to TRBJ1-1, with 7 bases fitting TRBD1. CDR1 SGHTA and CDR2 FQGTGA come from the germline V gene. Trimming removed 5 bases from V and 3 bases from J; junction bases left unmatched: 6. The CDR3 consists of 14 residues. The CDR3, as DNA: TGTGCCAGCAGCGCGACAGGGAGAGACACTGAAGCTTTCTTT. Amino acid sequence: CASSATGRDTEAFF.

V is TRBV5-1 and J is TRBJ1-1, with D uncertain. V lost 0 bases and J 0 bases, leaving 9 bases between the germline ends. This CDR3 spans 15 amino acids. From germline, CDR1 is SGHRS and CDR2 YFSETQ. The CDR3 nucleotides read TGCGCCAGCAGCTTGGAGTCACGGGTGAACACTGAAGCTTTCTTT. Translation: CASSLESRVNTEAFF.